The entry that follows covers one T cell receptor (beta chain) sequence. Its target is unknown. Germline V gene sequence: CDR1 SGHVS, CDR2 FNYEAQ. This CDR3 comprises 15 residues. With V trimmed by 0 bases and J by 2 bases, 4 bases remained unmatched. These data come from a study of T cells after yellow fever vaccination. General study findings and limits: Most clones from primary vaccination were detected again post-booster (almost 98% CD4, 88% CD8). Abundant clonotypes from the bulk population could have been carried over as contaminants into FACS-sorted repertoires. A minor fraction of clonotypes spanned both CD4 and CD8 compartments.

They built TCR cDNA with 5'RACE template switching, a step that put in a universal primer site and UMIs. TCRdb reprocessed the 5' RACE reads with MiXCR, giving one entry per CDR3 protein. The sample records under 550,000 distinct CDR3 sequences, roughly a fifth being singletons. Source: PBMCs, taken about 20 days after the first yellow fever vaccination. The chain carries TRBV7-6 and TRBJ2-7; TRBD1 aligns across 7 bases. The TCR originated in a man aged 18 to 30 who received the YFV17D yellow fever vaccine. This chain's CDR3 is CASSLAPQGTYEQYF. The CDR3 DNA is TGTGCCAGCAGCTTAGCGCCACAGGGGACCTACGAGCAGTACTTC.